The 21 T cell receptor beta chains below were found in one sample sequenced in a study of technical replicates of blood from a handful of donors. The method was immunoSEQ multiplex PCR; TCRdb's version includes in-frame clones alone and lacks a portion of them. In the table there are 80,000 or so clones, under 97% of which are singletons. The sample comprised T cells isolated from PBMCs. The origin of the receptors is a human donor in good health.

This clone was found once. The rearrangement joins TRBV19 to TRBJ2-5; TRBD1 agrees at 8 bases. The J segment lost 2 bases and the V segment lost 11 bases, leaving 4 bases of the junction unmatched. This CDR3 has 12 amino acids. The germline gives CDR1 LNHDA, CDR2 SQIVND (reference sequence). DNA of the CDR3: TGTGCCTCCGGGGACAGGCAAGAGACCCAGTACTTC. Protein: CASGDRQETQYF.

The chain is built from TRBV5-1 and TRBJ1-3, with a possible D match to TRBD1 (6 bases). Germline CDR1 reads SGHRS; CDR2 reads YFSETQ. This CDR3 is 14 amino acids long. The V gene lost 4 bases and the J gene lost 4 bases, with 12 bases spanning the gap. CDR3 loop: CASSPDRPGNTIYF. The CDR3 DNA follows: TGCGCCAGCAGCCCTGACAGGCCAGGAAACACCATATATTTT.

J is TRBJ2-1 and V is TRBV7-8, with 14 bases matching TRBD2. Germline CDR1 is SGHVS and CDR2 is FQNEAQ. The CDR3 totals 14 residues. V trimming: 3 bases; J trimming: 12 bases; junction bases outside the gene matches: 4. The CDR3 loop is CASSFLTSGRGQFF. CDR3 in DNA: TGTGCCAGCAGCTTCCTGACTAGCGGGAGGGGGCAGTTCTTC.

The chain carries TRBV4-1 and TRBJ2-5; D possibly corresponds to TRBD2 (5 bases). Germline V gene data show CDR1 as MGHRA and CDR2 as YSYEKL. The CDR3 is made up of 14 amino acids. V dropped 3 bases and J dropped 5 bases, with 13 bases sitting between them. CDR3 protein: CASSHQPPGETQYF. In nucleotides, the CDR3 is TGCGCCAGCAGCCACCAACCCCCGGGGGAGACCCAGTACTTC.

The genes are TRBV9 and TRBJ1-3, with TRBD1 identical over 11 bases. In germline, CDR1 is SGDLS, CDR2 YYNGEE. Trimming cost V 3 bases and J 4 bases; bases outside gene matches: 0. The CDR3 loop spans 14 amino acids. The CDR3 spells CASSGTGGGNTIYF. The CDR3 DNA reads TGTGCCAGCAGCGGGACAGGGGGCGGAAACACCATATATTTT.

The chain links TRBV9 to TRBJ1-2; possibly TRBD1 for D (5 bases). The CDR3 runs to 16 residues. Trimming removed 6 bases at V and 4 bases at J, with 22 bases between. Germline V lookup: CDR1 SGDLS, CDR2 YYNGEE. CDR3 amino acids: CASTVNTGALSYGYTF. CDR3 nucleotide sequence: TGTGCCAGCACGGTTAACACAGGCGCCCTGAGCTATGGCTACACCTTC.

This clone is a singleton in its sample. The CDR3 reads CASSSDWIYGYTF. In DNA form, the CDR3 reads TGTGCCAGCAGCTCGGACTGGATCTATGGCTACACCTTC. J is TRBJ1-2 and V is TRBV7-2; D unclear. Germline-derived CDR1 and CDR2 are SGHTA and FQGNSA. The CDR3 spans 13 residues. V lost 4 bases and J lost 4, with 10 bases in between.

V and J are TRBV5-4 and TRBJ1-3; 10 bases are shared with TRBD1. V dropped 2 bases and J dropped 4; count of bases not matched to a gene: 9. The CDR3 spans 17 residues. From germline, CDR1 is SGHNT and CDR2 YYREEE (reference sequence). CDR3 loop: CASSLVTGGASGNTIYF. The DNA for the CDR3 is TGTGCCAGCAGCTTAGTGACAGGGGGCGCGTCGGGAAACACCATATATTTT. Looking up the rest from reference TRBV5-4 and TRBJ1-3 gives the full variable domain: ETGVTQSPTHLIKTRGQQVTLRCSSQSGHNTVSWYQQALGQGPQFIFQYYREEENGRGNFPPRFSGLQFPNYSSELNVNALELDDSALYLCASSLVTGGASGNTIYFGEGSWLTVV.

The rearrangement joins TRBV7-3 to TRBJ1-1; D unresolved. The CDR3 runs 13 residues. CDR1 and CDR2 (germline): SGHTA, FQGTGA. Trimming pared 1 base from V and 3 bases from J, leaving 6 bases between. CDR3 protein: CASSLNADTEAFF. CDR3 sequence (DNA): TGTGCCAGCAGCTTAAACGCGGACACTGAAGCTTTCTTT.

The chain links TRBV10-3 to TRBJ2-3, with 7 bases lining up with TRBD2. J lost 3 bases, V lost 6 bases, and 6 bases had no gene match. This CDR3 is 14 amino acids long. Germline lookup yields CDR1 ENHRY and CDR2 SYGVKD. The CDR3 spells CAIRSGGSTDTQYF. CDR3 DNA sequence: TGTGCCATCAGGTCCGGCGGGAGTACAGATACGCAGTATTTT.

The V call is TRBV30, the J call TRBJ2-5, with TRBD2 identical over 9 bases. Per germline, CDR1 GTSNPN and CDR2 SVGIG (reference sequence). Trimming removed 3 bases from V and 5 bases from J; junction bases left unmatched: 10. CDR3 length: 15 residues. In DNA form, the CDR3 reads TGTGCCTGGAGCGGTACTAGCGGGTTGGGGGAGACCCAGTACTTC. It encodes CAWSGTSGLGETQYF.

The chain has TRBV5-1 and TRBJ2-7, with 9 nucleotides matching TRBD2. CDR1 and CDR2 (germline): SGHRS, YFSETQ. The V gene end was trimmed by 2 bases and the J gene end by 0 bases; junction bases not matched to a gene: 9. CDR3 size: 17 residues. CDR3 amino acids: CASSFFAGGPSSYEQYF. CDR3 nucleotide sequence: TGCGCCAGCAGCTTCTTCGCGGGAGGGCCCAGCTCCTACGAGCAGTACTTC.

The gene calls are TRBV9 and TRBJ2-1; 12 bases line up with TRBD2. Trimming at V came to 2 bases and at J to 0 bases, leaving 0 bases not matched to a gene. Germline V gene lookup returns CDR1 SGDLS and CDR2 YYNGEE. This CDR3 contains 16 residues. The CDR3 bases are TGTGCCAGCAGCGTGACTAGCGGGAGCTCCTACAATGAGCAGTTCTTC. It specifies CASSVTSGSSYNEQFF.

This chain links TRBV21-1 with TRBJ2-7; the table's D call, TRBD1, was not checked against the DNA. TRBV21-1 is assigned pseudogene status. The CDR3 has 16 residues. Written as DNA, the CDR3 is TGTGCCAGCAGCAGAGTTTCCGGGACAGGGGGCTACGAGCAGTACTTC. Encoded protein: CASSRVSGTGGYEQYF.

The rearrangement uses TRBV11-2 and TRBJ2-3; weak D call: TRBD1 (6 bases). This CDR3 has 12 residues. The germline CDR1 and CDR2 sequences are SGHAT and FQNNGV. V was cut by 4 bases and J by 7 bases, with 9 bases left in between. The CDR3 sequence is CASSSRGNTQYF. The CDR3 region has the DNA TGTGCCAGCAGCTCCAGGGGAAATACGCAGTATTTT.

The chain couples TRBV18 to TRBJ2-1, with 10 bases identical to TRBD2. The germline V gene encodes CDR1 KGHSH and CDR2 LQKENI. This CDR3 spans 13 amino acids. V gave up 4 bases and J gave up 13 bases; unmatched junction bases: 7. The CDR3 sequence: CASSLGTSEFQFF. The DNA for the CDR3 is TGTGCCAGCTCACTAGGGACTAGCGAATTCCAGTTCTTC.

V usage is TRBV11-2 and J usage is TRBJ2-7, with D unresolved. Trimming shortened V by 4 bases and J by 2 bases, and 6 bases separated the two germline ends. CDR3 length equals 12 residues. From germline, CDR1 is SGHAT and CDR2 FQNNGV. CDR3 region: CASSSVPYEQYF. CDR3 DNA: TGTGCCAGCAGCTCGGTACCCTACGAGCAGTACTTC. The variable domain in full, with the rest retrieved from reference TRBV11-2 and TRBJ2-7, is EAGVAQSPRYKIIEKRQSVAFWCNPISGHATLYWYQQILGQGPKLLIQFQNNGVVDDSQLPKDRFSAERLKGVDSTLKIQPAKLEDSAVYLCASSSVPYEQYFGPGTRLTVT.

The gene calls are TRBV7-3 and TRBJ2-1; 13 nucleotides line up with TRBD2. This CDR3 has 16 amino acids. Germline CDR1 and CDR2: SGHTA and FQGTGA. V lost 1 base to trimming and J lost 4 bases; unmatched junction nucleotides: 1. The CDR3 nucleotides read TGTGCCAGCAGCTTAAGACTAGCGGGAGGATACAATGAGCAGTTCTTC. It specifies CASSLRLAGGYNEQFF.

This sequence joins TRBV9 and TRBJ2-3, with D possibly being TRBD1 (5 bases). The V end lost 1 base, the J end lost 0 bases, and 9 bases lay between the germline ends. The CDR3 runs to 15 residues. Germline V gene lookup returns CDR1 SGDLS and CDR2 YYNGEE. CDR3 in amino acids: CASSVWGLSTDTQYF. The CDR3 DNA follows: TGTGCCAGCAGCGTATGGGGCTTAAGCACAGATACGCAGTATTTT.

This clone was seen only once. The V gene is TRBV6-6, the J gene TRBJ2-7; D may be TRBD1 (6 bases). V lost 2 bases and J lost 2, with 10 bases in between. The V gene's germline CDR1 is MNHNY and CDR2 SVGAGI (reference sequence). The CDR3 runs to 14 residues. The CDR3 protein is CASSYAGEPYEQYF. CDR3 DNA: TGTGCCAGCAGTTACGCAGGGGAGCCCTACGAGCAGTACTTC.

CDR3 nucleotides: TGTGCCAGCAGTACTCGCCAAGAGACCCAGTACTTC. This encodes CASSTRQETQYF. V and J are TRBV2 and TRBJ2-5; no definite D call. The CDR3 totals 12 residues. Trimming stripped 5 bases from V and 1 base from J, with 5 bases between. Germline lookup yields CDR1 SNHLY and CDR2 FYNNEI.